This T cell receptor (beta chain) was retrieved from a study of response to subunit inactivated influenza vaccine. Study-wide points: Authors proposed each seasonal influenza vaccination draws in few new T cells.

Worth noting for this clonotype: The target antigen is unknown.

TCRdb independently ran MiXCR on the RT-PCR reads; one entry per CDR3 protein. The table shows under 950,000 distinct CDR3 sequences, with 21% occurring only once. The clonotype originates from a middle-aged man who received an inactivated influenza vaccine. The sample in question was PBMCs from blood, obtained about 5 days after vaccination.

CDR3 nucleotides: TGTGCCAGCAGTTACCAGGACAGGTACTACAATGAGCAGTTCTTC. Translated, it gives CASSYQDRYYNEQFF. The chain recombines TRBV6-5 with TRBJ2-1; 7 positions agree with TRBD1. Losses at the gene ends were 2 bases for V and 3 bases for J; bases not matched to a gene: 4. Germline V gene lookup returns CDR1 MNHEY and CDR2 SVGAGI. The CDR3 runs to 15 residues.